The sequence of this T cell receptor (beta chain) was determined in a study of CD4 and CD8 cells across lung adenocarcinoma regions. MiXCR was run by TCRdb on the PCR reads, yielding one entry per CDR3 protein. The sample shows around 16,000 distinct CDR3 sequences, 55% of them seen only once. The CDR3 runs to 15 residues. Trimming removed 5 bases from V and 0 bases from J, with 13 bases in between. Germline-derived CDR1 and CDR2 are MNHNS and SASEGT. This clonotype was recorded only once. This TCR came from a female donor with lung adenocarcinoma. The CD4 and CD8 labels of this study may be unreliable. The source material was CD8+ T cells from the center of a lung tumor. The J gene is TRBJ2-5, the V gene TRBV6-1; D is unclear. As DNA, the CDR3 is TGTGCCAGCAGTCCGGGCGGCCGGGACCAAGAGACCCAGTACTTC. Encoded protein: CASSPGGRDQETQYF.